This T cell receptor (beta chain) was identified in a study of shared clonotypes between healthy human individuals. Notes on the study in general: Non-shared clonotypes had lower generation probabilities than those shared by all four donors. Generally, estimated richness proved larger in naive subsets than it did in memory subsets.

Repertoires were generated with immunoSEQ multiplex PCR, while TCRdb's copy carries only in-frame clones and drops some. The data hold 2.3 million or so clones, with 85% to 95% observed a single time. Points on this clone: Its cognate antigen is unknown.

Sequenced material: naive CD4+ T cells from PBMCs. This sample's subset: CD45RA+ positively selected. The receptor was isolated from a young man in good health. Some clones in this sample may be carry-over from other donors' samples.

The CDR3 loop reads CASSQGRTGDEQYF. The CDR3 bases are TGCGCCAGCAGCCAAGGTAGGACAGGGGACGAGCAGTACTTC. The V and J genes are TRBV4-3 and TRBJ2-7; 9 nucleotides align to TRBD1. The CDR3 runs to 14 residues. The V and J ends lost 1 base and 5 bases, in that order; junction bases with no gene match: 3. Germline V gene sequence: CDR1 LGHNA, CDR2 YSLEER.